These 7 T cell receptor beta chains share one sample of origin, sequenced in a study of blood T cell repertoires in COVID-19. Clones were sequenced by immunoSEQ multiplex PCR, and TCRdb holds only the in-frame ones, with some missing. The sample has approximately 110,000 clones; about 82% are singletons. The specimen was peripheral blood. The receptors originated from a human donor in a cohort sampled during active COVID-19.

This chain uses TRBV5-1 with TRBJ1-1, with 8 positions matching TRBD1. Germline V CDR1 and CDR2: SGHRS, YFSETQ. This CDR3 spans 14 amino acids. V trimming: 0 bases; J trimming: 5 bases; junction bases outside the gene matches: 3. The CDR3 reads CASSLEQGGTEAFF. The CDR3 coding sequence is TGCGCCAGCAGCTTGGAACAGGGGGGGACTGAAGCTTTCTTT.

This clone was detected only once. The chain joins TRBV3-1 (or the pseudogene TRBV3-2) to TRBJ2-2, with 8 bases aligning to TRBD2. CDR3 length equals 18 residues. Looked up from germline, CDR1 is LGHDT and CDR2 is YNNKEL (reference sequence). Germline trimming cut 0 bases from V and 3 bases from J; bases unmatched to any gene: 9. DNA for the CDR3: TGTGCCAGCAGCCAAGATAGTAGGGCTAGCGGGTACACCGGGGAGCTGTTTTTT. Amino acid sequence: CASSQDSRASGYTGELFF.

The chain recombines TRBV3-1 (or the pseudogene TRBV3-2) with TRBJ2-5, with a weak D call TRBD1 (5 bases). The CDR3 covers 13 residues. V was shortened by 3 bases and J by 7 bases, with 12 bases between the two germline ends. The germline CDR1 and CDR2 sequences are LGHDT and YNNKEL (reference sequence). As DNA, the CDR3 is TGTGCCAGCAGCCAGAGCCTCCAGGGGACCCAGTACTTC. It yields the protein CASSQSLQGTQYF.

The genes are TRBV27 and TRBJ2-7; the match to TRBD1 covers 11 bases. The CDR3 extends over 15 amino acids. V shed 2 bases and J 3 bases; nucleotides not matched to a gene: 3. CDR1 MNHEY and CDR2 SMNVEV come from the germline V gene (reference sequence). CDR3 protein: CASSLRTGGFYEQYF. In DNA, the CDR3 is TGTGCCAGCAGTTTACGGACAGGGGGCTTCTACGAGCAGTACTTC.

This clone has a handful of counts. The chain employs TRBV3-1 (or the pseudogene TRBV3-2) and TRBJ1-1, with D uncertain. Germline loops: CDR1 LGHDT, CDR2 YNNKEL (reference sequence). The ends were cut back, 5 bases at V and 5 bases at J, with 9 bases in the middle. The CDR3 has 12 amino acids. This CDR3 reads CASSSRWTEAFF. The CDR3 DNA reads TGTGCCAGCAGCTCTAGGTGGACTGAAGCTTTCTTT.

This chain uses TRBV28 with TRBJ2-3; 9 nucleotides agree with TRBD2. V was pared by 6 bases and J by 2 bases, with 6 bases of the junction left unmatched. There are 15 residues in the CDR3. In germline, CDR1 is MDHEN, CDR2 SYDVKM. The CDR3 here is CASSLAGGPTDTQYF. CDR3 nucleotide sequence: TGTGCCAGCAGCCTGGCGGGAGGGCCCACAGATACGCAGTATTTT.

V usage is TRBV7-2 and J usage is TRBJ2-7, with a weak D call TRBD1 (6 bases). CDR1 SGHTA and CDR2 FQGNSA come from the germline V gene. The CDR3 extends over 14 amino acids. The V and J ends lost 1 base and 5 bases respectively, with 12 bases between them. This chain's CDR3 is CASSLVGGPHEQYF. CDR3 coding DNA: TGTGCCAGCAGCTTAGTAGGGGGTCCCCACGAGCAGTACTTC.